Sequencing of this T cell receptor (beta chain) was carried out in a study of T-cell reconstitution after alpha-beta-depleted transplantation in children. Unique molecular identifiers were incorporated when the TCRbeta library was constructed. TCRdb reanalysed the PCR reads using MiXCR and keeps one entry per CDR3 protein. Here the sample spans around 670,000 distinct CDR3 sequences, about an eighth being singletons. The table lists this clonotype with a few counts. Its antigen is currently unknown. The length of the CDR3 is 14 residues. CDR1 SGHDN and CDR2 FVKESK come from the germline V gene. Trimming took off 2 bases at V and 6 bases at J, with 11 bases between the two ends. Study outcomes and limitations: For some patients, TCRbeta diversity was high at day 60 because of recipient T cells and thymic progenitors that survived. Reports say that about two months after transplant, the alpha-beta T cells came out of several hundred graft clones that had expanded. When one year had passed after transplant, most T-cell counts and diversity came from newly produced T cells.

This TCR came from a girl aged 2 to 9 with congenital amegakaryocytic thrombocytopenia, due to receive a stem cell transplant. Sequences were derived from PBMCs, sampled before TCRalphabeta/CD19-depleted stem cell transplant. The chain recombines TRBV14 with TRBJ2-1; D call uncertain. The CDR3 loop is CASSQYAPPNEQFF. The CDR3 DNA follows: TGTGCCAGCAGCCAATACGCGCCCCCCAATGAGCAGTTCTTC.